The entry below gives a single TCR beta chain sequence along with its context. These data come from a study of blood T cell repertoires in COVID-19. Study-wide background: Sites across the United States, Italy and Spain contributed samples from acute and convalescent COVID-19. In each case, the material was cDNA or gDNA derived from T cells, B-cell-depleted T cells, or PBMCs.

Authors' methods: Counts of nucleated cells, estimated from reference gene primer amplification, were obtained. The repertoire was sequenced with immunoSEQ multiplex PCR; TCRdb's copy has only in-frame clones and lacks some. D and trimming were read from the DNA, whereas the V and J calls and clone size are those reported in that table. The repertoire consists of a few hundred thousand clones, with around nine tenths occurring once and the leading ten covering just under 1%. Germline V lookup: CDR1 SNHLY, CDR2 FYNNEI. The CDR3 is 14 amino acids. Unmatched junction bases numbered 6, after V lost 4 bases and J lost 4 bases.

The chain links TRBV2 to TRBJ1-1; 7 nucleotides align to TRBD1. The specimen sequenced was peripheral blood. This clonotype was sampled from a woman aged 40 to 50 who had recovered from COVID-19. CDR3 sequence reads: CASSVKGAVTEAFF. CDR3 DNA sequence: TGTGCCAGCAGTGTAAAGGGGGCGGTCACTGAAGCTTTCTTT.